The sequence of this T cell receptor (beta chain) was determined in a study of T cells after yellow fever vaccination. Template switching with 5'RACE generated the TCR cDNA and added a universal primer site and UMIs. TCRdb reprocessed the 5' RACE reads via MiXCR and lists one record per CDR3 protein. Of around 340,000 distinct CDR3 sequences in the sample, 12% were seen once. As for this clonotype: What it binds is unknown.

General observations from the study: There was a small share of clonotypes that showed up in both the CD4 and CD8 compartments.

The sequencing here drew on CD4+ T cells sorted from PBMCs, taken 15 days after the yellow fever booster vaccination. The clonotype was recovered from a man younger than 35 who received the YFV17D yellow fever vaccine.

CDR3 DNA sequence: TGTGCCAGCAATGGTCAGGTCTGGGGGCAGCCCCAGCATTTT. The encoded protein is CASNGQVWGQPQHF. This rearrangement joins TRBV2 to TRBJ1-5, with D perhaps TRBD1 (5 bases). CDR3 length equals 14 residues. V lost 7 bases, J lost 7 bases, and 17 bases lay in between. Germline V gene lookup returns CDR1 SNHLY and CDR2 FYNNEI.